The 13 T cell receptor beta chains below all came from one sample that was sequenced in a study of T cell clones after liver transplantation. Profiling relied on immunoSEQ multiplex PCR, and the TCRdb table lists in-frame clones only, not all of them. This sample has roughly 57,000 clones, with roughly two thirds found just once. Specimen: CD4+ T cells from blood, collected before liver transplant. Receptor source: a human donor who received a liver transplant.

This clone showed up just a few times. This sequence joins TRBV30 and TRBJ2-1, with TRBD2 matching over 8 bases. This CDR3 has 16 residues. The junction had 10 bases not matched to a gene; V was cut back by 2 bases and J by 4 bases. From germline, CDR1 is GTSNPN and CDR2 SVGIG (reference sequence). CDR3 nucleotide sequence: TGTGCCTGGAGTTCTAAAGGGCGGGGGGATTACAATGAGCAGTTCTTC. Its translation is CAWSSKGRGDYNEQFF.

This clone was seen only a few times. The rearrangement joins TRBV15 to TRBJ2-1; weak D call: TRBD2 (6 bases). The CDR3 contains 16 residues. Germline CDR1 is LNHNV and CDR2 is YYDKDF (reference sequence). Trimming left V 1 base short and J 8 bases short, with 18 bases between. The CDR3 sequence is CATSRGRGLPGDEQFF. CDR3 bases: TGTGCCACCAGCAGAGGGAGAGGGTTGCCGGGGGATGAGCAGTTCTTC.

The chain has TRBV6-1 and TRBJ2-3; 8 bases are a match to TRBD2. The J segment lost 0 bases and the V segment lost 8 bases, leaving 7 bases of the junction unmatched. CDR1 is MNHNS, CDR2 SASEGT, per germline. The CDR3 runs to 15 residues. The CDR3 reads CASVLRGGSTDTQYF. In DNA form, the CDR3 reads TGTGCCAGCGTCCTACGGGGGGGGAGCACAGATACGCAGTATTTT.

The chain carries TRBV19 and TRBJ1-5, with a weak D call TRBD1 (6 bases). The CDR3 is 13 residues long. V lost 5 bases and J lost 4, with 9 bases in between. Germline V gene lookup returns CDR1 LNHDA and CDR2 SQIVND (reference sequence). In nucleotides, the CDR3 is TGTGCCAGTAGTTGGGACAAAAATCAGCCCCAGCATTTT. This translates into CASSWDKNQPQHF.

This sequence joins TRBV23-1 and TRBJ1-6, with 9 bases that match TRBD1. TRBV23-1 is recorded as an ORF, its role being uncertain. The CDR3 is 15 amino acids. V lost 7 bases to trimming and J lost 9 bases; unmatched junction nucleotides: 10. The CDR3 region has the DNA TGCGCCAGCACCCTCCGGGGGACAGGGCGTTCACCCCTCCACTTT. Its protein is CASTLRGTGRSPLHF.

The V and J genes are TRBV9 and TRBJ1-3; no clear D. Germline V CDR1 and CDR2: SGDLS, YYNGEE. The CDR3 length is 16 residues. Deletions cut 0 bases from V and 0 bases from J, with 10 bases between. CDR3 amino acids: CASSVGVSHSGNTIYF. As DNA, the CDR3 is TGTGCCAGCAGCGTAGGAGTTTCGCACTCTGGAAACACCATATATTTT.

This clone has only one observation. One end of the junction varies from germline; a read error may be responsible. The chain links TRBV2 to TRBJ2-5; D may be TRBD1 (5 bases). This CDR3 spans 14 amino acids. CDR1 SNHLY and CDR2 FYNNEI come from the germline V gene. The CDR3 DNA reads TGTGCCAGCAGTGAAGAGGGGCCTCAAGAGGCCCAGTACTTC. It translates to CASSEEGPQEAQYF.

This CDR3 reads CASSHSQGVQETQYF. In DNA form, the CDR3 reads TGTGCCAGCAGTCATAGTCAGGGGGTCCAAGAGACCCAGTACTTC. The chain employs TRBV2 and TRBJ2-5; 7 bases align to TRBD1. Unmatched junction bases numbered 7, after V lost 5 bases and J lost 1 base. The CDR3 totals 15 residues. Germline CDR1 and CDR2: SNHLY and FYNNEI. Complete variable domain (other parts from reference TRBV2 and TRBJ2-5): EPEVTQTPSHQVTQMGQEVILRCVPISNHLYFYWYRQILGQKVEFLVSFYNNEISEKSEIFDDQFSVERPDGSNFTLKIRSTKLEDSAMYFCASSHSQGVQETQYFGPGTRLLVL.

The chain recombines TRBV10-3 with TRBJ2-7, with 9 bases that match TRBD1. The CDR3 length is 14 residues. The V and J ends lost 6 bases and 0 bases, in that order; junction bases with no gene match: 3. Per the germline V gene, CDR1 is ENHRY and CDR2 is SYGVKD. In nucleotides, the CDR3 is TGTGCCATCAGGGGGGGACAGGGCTCCTACGAGCAGTACTTC. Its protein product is CAIRGGQGSYEQYF.

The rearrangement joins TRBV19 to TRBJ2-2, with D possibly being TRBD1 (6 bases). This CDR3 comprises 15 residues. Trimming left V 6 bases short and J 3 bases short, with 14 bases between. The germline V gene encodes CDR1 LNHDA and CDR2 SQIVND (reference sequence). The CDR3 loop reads CASRPQGLDTGELFF. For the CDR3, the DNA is TGTGCCAGTAGGCCACAGGGTCTGGACACCGGGGAGCTGTTTTTT.

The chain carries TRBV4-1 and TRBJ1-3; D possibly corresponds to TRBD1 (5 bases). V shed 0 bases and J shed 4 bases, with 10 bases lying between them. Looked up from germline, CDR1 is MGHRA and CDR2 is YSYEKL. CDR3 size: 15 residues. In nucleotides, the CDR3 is TGCGCCAGCAGCCAAGAAGGGTACAGGGGAAACACCATATATTTT. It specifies CASSQEGYRGNTIYF.

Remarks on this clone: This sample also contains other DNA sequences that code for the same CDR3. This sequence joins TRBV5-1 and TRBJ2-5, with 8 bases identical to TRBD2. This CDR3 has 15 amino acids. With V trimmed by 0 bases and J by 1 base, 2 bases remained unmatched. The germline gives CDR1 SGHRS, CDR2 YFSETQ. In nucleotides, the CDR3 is TGCGCCAGCAGCTTGGGCGGGGGGACCCAAGAGACCCAGTACTTC. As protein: CASSLGGGTQETQYF.

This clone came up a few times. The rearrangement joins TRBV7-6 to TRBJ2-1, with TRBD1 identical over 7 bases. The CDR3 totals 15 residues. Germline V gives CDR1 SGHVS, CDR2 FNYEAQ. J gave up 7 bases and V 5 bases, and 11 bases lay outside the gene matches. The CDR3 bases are TGTGCCAGCAGCGCCACAGGGGTAGTGGGAAATGAGCAGTTCTTC. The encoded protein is CASSATGVVGNEQFF.